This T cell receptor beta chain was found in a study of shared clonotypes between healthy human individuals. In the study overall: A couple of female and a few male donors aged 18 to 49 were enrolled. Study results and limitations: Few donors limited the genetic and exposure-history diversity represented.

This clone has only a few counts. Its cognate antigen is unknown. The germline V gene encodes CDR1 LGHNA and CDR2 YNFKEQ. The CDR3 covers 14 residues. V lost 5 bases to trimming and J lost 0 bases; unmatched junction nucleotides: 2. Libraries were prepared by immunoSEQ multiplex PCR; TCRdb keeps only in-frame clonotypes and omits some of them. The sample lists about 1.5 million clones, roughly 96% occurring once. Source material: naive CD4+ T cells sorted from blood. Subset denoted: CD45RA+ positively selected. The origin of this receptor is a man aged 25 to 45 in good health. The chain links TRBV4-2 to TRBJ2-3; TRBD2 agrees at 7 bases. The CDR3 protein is CASSGRASTDTQYF. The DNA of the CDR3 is TGTGCCAGCAGCGGGAGGGCTAGCACAGATACGCAGTATTTT.